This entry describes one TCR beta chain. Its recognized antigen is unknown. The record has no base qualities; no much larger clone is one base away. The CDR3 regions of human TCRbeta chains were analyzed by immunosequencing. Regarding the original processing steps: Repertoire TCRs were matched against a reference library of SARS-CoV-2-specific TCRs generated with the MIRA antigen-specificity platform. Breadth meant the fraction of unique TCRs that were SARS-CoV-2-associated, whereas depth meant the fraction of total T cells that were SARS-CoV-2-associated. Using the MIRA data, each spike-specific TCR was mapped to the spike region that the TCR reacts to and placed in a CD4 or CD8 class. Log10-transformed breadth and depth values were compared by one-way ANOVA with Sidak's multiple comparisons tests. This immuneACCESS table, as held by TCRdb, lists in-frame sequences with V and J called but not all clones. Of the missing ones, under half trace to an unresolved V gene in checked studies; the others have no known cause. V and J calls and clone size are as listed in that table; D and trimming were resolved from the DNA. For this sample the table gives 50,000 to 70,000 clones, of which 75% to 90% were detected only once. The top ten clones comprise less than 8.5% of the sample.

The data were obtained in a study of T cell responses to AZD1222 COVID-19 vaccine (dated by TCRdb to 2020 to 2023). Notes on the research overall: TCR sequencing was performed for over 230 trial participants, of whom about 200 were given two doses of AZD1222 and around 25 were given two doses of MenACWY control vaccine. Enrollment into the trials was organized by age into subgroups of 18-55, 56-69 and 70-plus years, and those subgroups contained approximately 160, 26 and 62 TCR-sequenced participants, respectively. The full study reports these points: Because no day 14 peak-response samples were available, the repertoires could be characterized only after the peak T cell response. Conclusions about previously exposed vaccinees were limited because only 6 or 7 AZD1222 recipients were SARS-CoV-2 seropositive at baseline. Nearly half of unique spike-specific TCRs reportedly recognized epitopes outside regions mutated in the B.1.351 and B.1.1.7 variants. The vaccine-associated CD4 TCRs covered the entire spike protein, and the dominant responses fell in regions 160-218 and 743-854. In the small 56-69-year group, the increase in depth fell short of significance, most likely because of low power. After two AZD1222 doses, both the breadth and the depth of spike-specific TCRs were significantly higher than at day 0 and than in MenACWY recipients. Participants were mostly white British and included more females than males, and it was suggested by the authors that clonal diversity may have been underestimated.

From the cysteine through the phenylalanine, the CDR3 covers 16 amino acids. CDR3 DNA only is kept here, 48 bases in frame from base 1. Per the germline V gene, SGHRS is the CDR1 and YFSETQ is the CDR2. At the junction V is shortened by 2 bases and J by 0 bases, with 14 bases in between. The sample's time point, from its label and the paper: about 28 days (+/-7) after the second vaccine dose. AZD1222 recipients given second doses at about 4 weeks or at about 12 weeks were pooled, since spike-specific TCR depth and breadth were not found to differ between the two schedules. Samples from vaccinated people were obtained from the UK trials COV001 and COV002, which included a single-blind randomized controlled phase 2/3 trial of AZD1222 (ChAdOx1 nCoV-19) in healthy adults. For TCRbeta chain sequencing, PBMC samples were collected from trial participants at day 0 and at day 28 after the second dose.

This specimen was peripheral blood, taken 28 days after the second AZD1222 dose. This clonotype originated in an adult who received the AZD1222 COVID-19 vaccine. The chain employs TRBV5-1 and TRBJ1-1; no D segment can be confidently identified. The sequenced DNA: TGCGCCAGCAGCTTAGGGTTGAAACTGATGAACACTGAAGCTTTCTTT. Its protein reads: CASSLGLKLMNTEAFF. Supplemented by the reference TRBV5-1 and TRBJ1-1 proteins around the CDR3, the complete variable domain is KAGVTQTPRYLIKTRGQQVTLSCSPISGHRSVSWYQQTPGQGLQFLFEYFSETQRNKGNFPGRFSGRQFSNSRSEMNVSTLELGDSALYLCASSLGLKLMNTEAFFGQGTRLTVV.